These T cell receptor beta chains were read from a single sample in a study of early stage breast cancer tumors. Clones were sequenced by immunoSEQ multiplex PCR, and TCRdb holds only the in-frame ones, with some missing. The repertoire holds about 5,500 clones, around 70% seen once, with roughly an eighth in the top ten. Sequencing was carried out using normal breast tissue next to the tumor. These TCRs come from a person aged 55 to 75 with breast cancer. Both conserved end residues are part of each CDR3. The order of the fields is CDR3 protein, CDR3 DNA, V gene, D gene, J gene, CDR3 length, clone size. A D gene is named only where the DNA matches it firmly. Only part of the rows carry a size: once, few, many, or a class if the clone is expanded.

CASGGTGQYNEQFF TGTGCCAGCGGGGGGACAGGGCAATACAATGAGCAGTTCTTC TRBV2 TRBD1 TRBJ2-1 14 .
CASSASPGTGELFF TGTGCCAGCAGTGCTTCGCCGGGCACCGGGGAGCTGTTTTTT TRBV6-4 . TRBJ2-2 14 .
CASSFPPGNTEAFF TGTGCCAGCAGCTTCCCTCCGGGGAACACTGAAGCTTTCTTT TRBV11-2 . TRBJ1-1 14 .
CASSEVGRNSGNTIYF TGTGCCAGCAGTGAGGTAGGGAGGAATTCTGGAAACACCATATATTTT TRBV28 . TRBJ1-3 16 .
CATKRVGAEAFF TGTGCGACAAAAAGGGTGGGGGCTGAAGCTTTCTTT TRBV19 . TRBJ1-1 12 .
CASSKRLTETQYF TGTGCCAGCAGTAAACGACTCACCGAGACCCAGTACTTC TRBV28 . TRBJ2-5 13 .
CASSMLGSGANVLTF TGTGCCAGTAGTATGTTGGGATCTGGGGCCAACGTCCTGACTTTC TRBV19 . TRBJ2-6 15 .
CASSPYVGYEQYF TGTGCCAGCAGCCCCTACGTGGGCTACGAGCAGTACTTC TRBV28 . TRBJ2-7 13 .
CASSTAWGLADTDTQYF TGTGCCAGCAGTACCGCTTGGGGACTAGCGGATACAGATACGCAGTATTTT TRBV28 TRBD2 TRBJ2-3 17 .
CASSFRTSGYNEQFF TGTGCCAGCAGCTTCAGGACTAGCGGCTACAATGAGCAGTTCTTC TRBV5-6 TRBD2 TRBJ2-1 15 .
CASSLGPVGGTGELFF TGTGCCAGCAGCTTAGGACCAGTGGGGGGGACCGGGGAGCTGTTTTTT TRBV11-3 TRBD2 TRBJ2-2 16 once
CASRGQGDADTQYF TGCGCCAGCAGGGGACAGGGGGACGCAGATACGCAGTATTTT TRBV10-1 TRBD1 TRBJ2-3 14 few
CASSDQGLADNEQFF TGTGCCAGCAGTGACCAGGGTCTAGCGGACAATGAGCAGTTCTTC TRBV6-4 TRBD2 TRBJ2-1 15 .
CASSREGGQGAVSTEAFF TGTGCCAGCAGTCGAGAAGGGGGACAGGGGGCGGTGAGCACTGAAGCTTTCTTT TRBV2 TRBD1 TRBJ1-1 18 .
CASSASGRPYNEQFF TGTGCCAGCAGCGCTAGCGGGAGACCCTACAATGAGCAGTTCTTC TRBV9 TRBD2 TRBJ2-1 15 once
CAIRFPGQYF TGTGCCATCCGATTCCCCGGGCAGTACTTC TRBV9 . TRBJ2-7 10 .
CAWRGGRSDNEQFF TGTGCCTGGAGAGGGGGAAGGAGCGACAATGAGCAGTTCTTC TRBV30 . TRBJ2-1 14 .
CASSQDEVTYNEQFF TGTGCCAGCAGCCAAGATGAGGTTACCTACAATGAGCAGTTCTTC TRBV4-2 . TRBJ2-1 15 once
CASSLAEQVDEAFF TGCGCCAGCAGCTTGGCGGAACAGGTCGATGAAGCTTTCTTT TRBV5-1 . TRBJ1-1 14 .
CASSPLGEQYF TGTGCCAGCAGTCCCCTGGGCGAGCAGTACTTC TRBV6-1 . TRBJ2-7 11 .
CASSIVSGRQETQYF TGTGCCAGTAGTATTGTGTCAGGGAGGCAAGAGACCCAGTACTTC TRBV19 . TRBJ2-5 15 .
CATSTRQTGARGYTF TGTGCCACCAGCACCCGACAGACGGGCGCACGGGGCTACACCTTC TRBV15 . TRBJ1-2 15 .
CASSLLQETQYF TGCGCCAGCAGCCTCTTACAAGAGACCCAGTACTTC TRBV5-1 . TRBJ2-5 12 .
CSVSSSNQPQHF TGCAGCGTTTCAAGTAGCAATCAGCCCCAGCATTTT TRBV29-1 . TRBJ1-5 12 once
CASRALTGGYEQYF TGTGCCAGCAGGGCCCTGACAGGCGGGTACGAGCAGTACTTC TRBV2 . TRBJ2-7 14 .
CASSSITNTEAFF TGTGCCAGCAGTAGTATTACGAACACTGAAGCTTTCTTT TRBV28 . TRBJ1-1 13 few
CAISELQGASRNGYTF TGTGCCATCAGTGAGCTACAGGGGGCGAGTCGGAATGGCTACACCTTC TRBV10-3 TRBD1 TRBJ1-2 16 few
CASSQGLADTQYF TGTGCCAGCAGCCAGGGACTAGCGGATACGCAGTATTTT TRBV7-9 TRBD2 TRBJ2-3 13 .
CASASGVGNEQFF TGTGCCAGCGCTAGCGGGGTGGGCAATGAGCAGTTCTTC TRBV7-3 TRBD2 TRBJ2-1 13 .
CASSLGGKYQETQYF TGCGCCAGCAGCTTGGGGGGGAAGTACCAAGAGACCCAGTACTTC TRBV5-1 . TRBJ2-5 15 once
CASSISGDGYTF TGTGCCAGTAGTATTTCGGGGGACGGCTACACCTTC TRBV19 . TRBJ1-2 12 .
CASSPGDTYTDTQYF TGTGCCAGCAGTCCCGGGGACACGTACACAGATACGCAGTATTTT TRBV9 . TRBJ2-3 15 few
CASSQDVGDLEKLFF TGTGCCAGCAGCCAAGATGTAGGGGATTTGGAAAAACTGTTTTTT TRBV7-6 . TRBJ1-4 15 few
CASSFFRADTQYF TGTGCCAGCAGTTTTTTCAGGGCAGATACGCAGTATTTT TRBV27 . TRBJ2-3 13 .
CASSLIGESRGYTF TGCGCCAGCAGCTTGATTGGGGAATCGCGGGGCTACACCTTC TRBV5-1 . TRBJ1-2 14 once
CASSPPGLNEQFF TGTGCCAGCAGCCCCCCGGGTTTGAATGAGCAGTTCTTC TRBV28 . TRBJ2-1 13 .
CASSQERGGLEGNEQFF TGCGCCAGCAGCCAAGAGAGAGGGGGACTAGAGGGCAATGAGCAGTTCTTC TRBV4-3 TRBD2 TRBJ2-1 17 .
CASSNQEYGYTF TGCGCCAGCAGCAACCAGGAATATGGCTACACCTTC TRBV5-1 . TRBJ1-2 12 .
CASSLVFPQFPGEQYF TGTGCCAGCAGCTTAGTTTTCCCCCAGTTTCCCGGCGAGCAGTACTTC TRBV7-2 . TRBJ2-7 16 .
CASSIGSGGPRETQYF TGTGCCAGTAGTATTGGGTCGGGAGGGCCTCGGGAGACCCAGTACTTC TRBV19 TRBD2 TRBJ2-5 16 .
CASSIFRGEAFF TGTGCCAGTAGTATCTTTCGGGGTGAAGCTTTCTTT TRBV19 . TRBJ1-1 12 .
CASSLGGGGLYEQYF TGTGCCAGCAGCTTAGGGGGGGGAGGGCTCTACGAGCAGTACTTC TRBV7-2 TRBD2 TRBJ2-7 15 .
CASSQVGTPNTGELFF TGCGCCAGCAGCCAAGTTGGGACCCCGAACACCGGGGAGCTGTTTTTT TRBV4-1 . TRBJ2-2 16 .
CASRMDSYTGELFF TGTGCCAGTCGGATGGACAGTTACACCGGGGAGCTGTTTTTT TRBV11-2 . TRBJ2-2 14 few
CASSTAGGSYNEQFF TGTGCCAGCAGTACGGCGGGGGGTTCCTACAATGAGCAGTTCTTC TRBV6-4 TRBD2 TRBJ2-1 15 .